The 9 T cell receptor beta chains below all came from one sample that was sequenced in a study of T cell repertoires in cytomegalovirus infection. These receptors have no identified antigens. In TCRdb, the reads were re-called with MiXCR into one record per CDR3 protein. The sample holds about 160,000 distinct CDR3 sequences, less than 25% seen once. This sample comprised CD8+ T cells from cultured PBMCs, obtained from culture after CMV antigen stimulation. The receptors were gathered from a human donor in good health (CMV status not recorded). Some clones in this sample may be carry-over from other donors' samples.

This clonotype was observed many times. The chain recombines TRBV7-8 with TRBJ1-1; D gene unclear. The CDR3 runs to 12 residues. Germline loops: CDR1 SGHVS, CDR2 FQNEAQ. The V end was cut by 2 bases, the J end by 11 bases, with 12 bases between. The CDR3 is CASSLFKQKAFF. The CDR3 DNA is TGTGCCAGCAGCTTATTTAAACAGAAGGCTTTCTTT.

The chain combines TRBV13 with TRBJ2-7, with D unclear. The germline V and J ends were trimmed by 2 bases and 1 base, with 3 bases remaining between them. The CDR3 has 12 residues. Germline values: CDR1 PRHDT, CDR2 FYEKMQ (reference sequence). The CDR3 DNA reads as TGTGCCAGCAGCTTAACTTCCTACGAGCAGTACTTC. Its protein is CASSLTSYEQYF.

This clonotype came up a few times. V is TRBV7-7 and J is TRBJ2-7, with D possibly matching TRBD1 (6 bases). In germline, CDR1 is SSHAT, CDR2 FNYEAQ (reference sequence). V gave up 2 bases and J gave up 0 bases, with 8 bases separating them. The CDR3 consists of 14 residues. The CDR3 sequence: CASSLYRDSYEQYF. CDR3 nucleotide sequence: TGTGCCAGCAGCTTATACAGGGACTCCTACGAGCAGTACTTC.

This clonotype was found a few times. V and J are TRBV7-8 and TRBJ2-1, with D possibly being TRBD1 (7 bases). CDR3 length: 14 residues. CDR1 and CDR2 (germline): SGHVS, FQNEAQ. V gave up 5 bases and J gave up 5 bases, with 13 bases separating them. The CDR3: CASSPGGGNNEQFF. In DNA, the CDR3 is TGTGCCAGCAGCCCAGGGGGAGGAAACAATGAGCAGTTCTTC.

This clonotype was observed many times. The genes are TRBV9 and TRBJ2-1; TRBD2 matches 9 bases. The junction had 1 base not matched to a gene; V was cut back by 0 bases and J by 3 bases. The germline V gene has CDR1 SGDLS and CDR2 YYNGEE. The CDR3 totals 15 residues. The DNA of the CDR3 is TGTGCCAGCAGCGTAGGCGGGGGGGTCTACAATGAGCAGTTCTTC. It codes for CASSVGGGVYNEQFF.

This clonotype was seen just once. The chain recombines TRBV15 with TRBJ2-1; 7 bases are shared with TRBD1. Trimming cost V 9 bases and J 8 bases; bases outside gene matches: 4. The CDR3 spans 11 residues. CDR1 LNHNV and CDR2 YYDKDF come from the germline V gene (reference sequence). CDR3 sequence: CATRQGYEQFF. The CDR3 region has the DNA TGTGCCACTAGACAGGGCTATGAGCAGTTCTTC.

The chain joins TRBV4-1 to TRBJ2-1, with 8 bases fitting TRBD2. V lost 1 base, J lost 2 bases, and 7 bases stayed unmatched. CDR3 size: 17 residues. Germline V gene data show CDR1 as MGHRA and CDR2 as YSYEKL. CDR3 sequence (DNA): TGCGCCAGCAGCCAAGGAACTAGCGGCGCTGCCTACAATGAGCAGTTCTTC. This encodes CASSQGTSGAAYNEQFF.

This clonotype was seen more than once but under ten times. The V call is TRBV11-2, the J call TRBJ1-1; D is unresolved. Trimming took 5 bases from V and 11 from J, leaving 24 bases between them. This CDR3 comprises 15 residues. The germline V gene has CDR1 SGHAT and CDR2 FQNNGV. The CDR3, as DNA: TGTGCCAGCAGCCCCCAACGGGGAACTAATTTGATGGCTTTCTTT. It codes for CASSPQRGTNLMAFF.

This clonotype was seen a handful of times. The chain combines TRBV7-2 with TRBJ2-3; D possibly corresponds to TRBD2 (6 bases). CDR3 length: 16 residues. V lost 5 bases to trimming and J lost 4 bases, with 19 bases between them. Germline V gene lookup returns CDR1 SGHTA and CDR2 FQGNSA. CDR3 DNA: TGTGCCAGCAGCAAAGCCGGGGGAACTCCCCCAGATACGCAGTATTTT. This gives the protein CASSKAGGTPPDTQYF.